A single sample gave rise to the 3 T cell receptor beta chains below, sequenced in a study of shared clonotypes between healthy human individuals. The table came from immunoSEQ multiplex PCR; TCRdb's copy has only in-frame clones and leaves some out. The profile covers roughly 2 million clones, with roughly 95% appearing a single time and approximately 0.13% taken by the ten largest. Source material: naive CD4+ T cells sorted from blood. The subset denotes: CD45RA+ positively selected. The receptors originated from a man aged 18-30 years in good health.

The chain couples TRBV7-9 to TRBJ2-2; a possible D gene is TRBD2 (5 bases). CDR3 length equals 15 residues. The germline V and J ends were trimmed by 2 bases and 1 base, with 8 bases remaining between them. Germline assignment: CDR1 SEHNR and CDR2 FQNEAQ (reference sequence). The CDR3 loop is CASSLWTLNTGELFF. The CDR3 DNA follows: TGTGCCAGCAGCTTATGGACTCTGAACACCGGGGAGCTGTTTTTT.

This clone was seen once. The V and J genes are TRBV7-2 and TRBJ2-2; D might be TRBD2 (5 bases). The CDR3 loop spans 19 amino acids. The germline V gene encodes CDR1 SGHTA and CDR2 FQGNSA. V gave up 2 bases and J gave up 2 bases, with 21 bases separating them. The CDR3 DNA sequence: TGTGCCAGCAGCTTAATTTATAGGACCCCCACTAGTAACACCGGGGAGCTGTTTTTT. Translated: CASSLIYRTPTSNTGELFF.

The chain links TRBV30 to TRBJ2-7; D gene ambiguous. This CDR3 spans 12 amino acids. V shed 6 bases and J shed 0 bases, with 9 bases lying between them. Germline CDR1 is GTSNPN and CDR2 is SVGIG (reference sequence). This chain's CDR3 is CACAVNSYEQYF. The CDR3 DNA sequence: TGTGCCTGTGCTGTGAACTCCTACGAGCAGTACTTC.